Presented here are 9 T cell receptor beta chains from one specimen sequenced in a study of type 1 regulatory T cells. Findings of the study overall: Type 1 regulatory T cells had a more restricted TCR repertoire than non-type 1 regulatory T cells.

These receptors lack a known antigen. Via MiXCR, TCRdb re-called the reads, giving one row per CDR3 protein. The table has about 71,000 distinct CDR3 sequences, less than 25% seen once. Sequencing was performed on cultured type 1 regulatory T (Tr1) cells, either the whole culture or a sorted fraction (not recorded which). The source is a human donor in good health.

This clonotype was detected only a few times. This chain joins TRBV6-1 and TRBJ2-3; the D gene is possibly TRBD2 (5 bases). This CDR3 spans 13 amino acids. Germline V gene data show CDR1 as MNHNS and CDR2 as SASEGT. The V end lost 5 bases, the J end lost 5 bases, and 11 bases lay between the germline ends. In DNA form, the CDR3 reads TGTGCCAGCAGTCTCCGGGAACGAGATACGCAGTATTTT. The encoded protein is CASSLRERDTQYF.

CDR3 amino acids: CAISETPGRDTQYF. CDR3 bases: TGTGCCATCAGTGAGACTCCAGGCAGGGACACGCAGTATTTT. The rearrangement uses TRBV10-3 and TRBJ2-3; D is perhaps TRBD1 or TRBD2 (5 bases each). Germline V gives CDR1 ENHRY, CDR2 SYGVKD. The CDR3 spans 14 residues. V lost 2 bases and J 9 bases, leaving 15 bases between the germline ends.

V usage is TRBV20-1 and J usage is TRBJ2-7; D gene unclear. V was pared by 4 bases and J by 4 bases, with 14 bases between. The germline V gene encodes CDR1 DFQATT and CDR2 SNEGSKA (reference sequence). There are 13 residues in the CDR3. In nucleotides, the CDR3 is TGCAGTGCTACCGATAGGAGATTATACGAGCAGTACTTC. Amino acids: CSATDRRLYEQYF.

This chain uses TRBV20-1 with TRBJ2-1, with D perhaps being TRBD1 or TRBD2 (6 bases each). V lost 5 bases and J lost 6, with 11 bases in between. Germline CDR1 is DFQATT and CDR2 is SNEGSKA (reference sequence). The CDR3 sequence is 12 residues long. The CDR3: CSAAEGGNEQFF. For the CDR3, the DNA is TGCAGTGCTGCTGAGGGGGGCAATGAGCAGTTCTTC.

This clonotype was seen a handful of times. The chain joins TRBV7-2 to TRBJ2-7; no reliable D call. Germline V gives CDR1 SGHTA, CDR2 FQGNSA. The CDR3 totals 16 residues. V lost 1 base to trimming and J lost 4 bases, with 17 bases between them. CDR3 residues: CASSLVVSESGYEQYF. CDR3 DNA: TGTGCCAGCAGCTTAGTAGTTTCGGAGTCTGGGTACGAGCAGTACTTC.

This clonotype was detected a few times. J is TRBJ2-7 and V is TRBV7-2, with D possibly being TRBD1 or TRBD2 (5 bases each). The CDR3 is made up of 12 amino acids. Trimming stripped 5 bases from V and 7 bases from J, with 12 bases between. Germline V gene data show CDR1 as SGHTA and CDR2 as FQGNSA. CDR3 DNA: TGTGCCAGCAGCCGGGACGTTCGGGAGCAGTACTTC. Its translation: CASSRDVREQYF.

The genes are TRBV5-1 and TRBJ2-3; no clear D. With 7 bases removed from V and 5 bases from J, the gap between germline ends came to 17 bases. The CDR3 consists of 14 residues. In germline, CDR1 is SGHRS, CDR2 YFSETQ. The CDR3 DNA reads TGCGCCAGCCGCAGGTCCGGGTCCCAAGATACGCAGTATTTT. Amino acid sequence: CASRRSGSQDTQYF.

The chain recombines TRBV20-1 with TRBJ2-5; 10 bases agree with TRBD2. The CDR3 length is 14 residues. Germline V gene data show CDR1 as DFQATT and CDR2 as SNEGSKA (reference sequence). Trimming cost V 3 bases and J 5 bases; bases outside gene matches: 6. CDR3 sequence: CSARLAGVMETQYF. CDR3 coding DNA: TGCAGTGCTAGGCTAGCGGGAGTAATGGAGACCCAGTACTTC.

This sequence joins TRBV6-5 and TRBJ2-6; 8 bases map to TRBD1. Germline CDR1 is MNHEY and CDR2 is SVGAGI. V lost 5 bases to trimming and J lost 2 bases; unmatched junction nucleotides: 8. This CDR3 region has 17 residues. In nucleotides, the CDR3 is TGTGCCAGCAGTCGGGACAGGCCACCGCCTGGGGCCAACGTCCTGACTTTC. It is translated as CASSRDRPPPGANVLTF.